This entry features one T cell receptor beta chain sequence. Its binding antigen is unknown. Qualities for individual bases were not recorded, and no much larger clone is one base off. This entry comes from a study of brain T cells in children with intractable seizures (dated by TCRdb to about 2021). In terms of the full investigation: A NanoString immunology panel was first used to screen resected brain tissue from roughly 53 pediatric epilepsy surgery cases for immune gene transcripts. Among the roughly 12 selected surgery cases, pre-surgery blood was additionally sequenced for eight, leaving four cases with brain tissue only. Broad study findings and their caveats: The patients' HCMV serostatus was not known, and viral specificity was inferred solely from CDR3 sequence similarity. Because sequencing depth differed between pre- and post-surgery blood, the absence of clones from the pre-surgery sample may reflect undersampling.

V gives up 5 bases and J gives up 7 bases, and the segment between their germline ends measures 10 bases. According to the germline V gene, CDR1 reads SGHAT and CDR2 reads FQNNGV. The CDR3 runs 12 amino acids, cysteine and phenylalanine included. Solely the CDR3 DNA is kept, with 36 bases framed from the first base. TCR beta chain sequences were generated from genomic DNA using the immunoSEQ assay. On the authors' methods: CDR3 sequences that did not begin with the conserved framework cysteine at position 104 were removed by hand. To get clonality, the normalized Shannon's Diversity Index was subtracted from one, giving values from 0 (maximal diversity) to 1 (oligoclonal). Chi-squared comparison-of-proportions tests were used to check whether the frequency of the same CDR3 differed between samples, for example brain versus blood. Public clonotypes were found by searching immuneACCESS, and the VDJdb browser was used to assess similarity to known antiviral clonotypes. TCRdb provides this immuneACCESS table in a form limited to in-frame rearrangements. Some clones are lacking; in checked studies, under half of them reflect an unresolved V gene, and why the rest are absent is not known. V and J calls and clone size are as listed in that table; D and trimming were resolved from the DNA. The sample data list 35,000 to 50,000 clones, and around nine tenths of these were observed just once. The ten largest clones represent roughly 6.3% of the sample.

The label giving this sample's time point can be read as: resected brain tissue, or blood drawn just prior to surgery. The surgery cases that showed the highest brain T cell transcript signatures were chosen for TCR beta chain sequencing of brain tissue, and of blood when it was available. Patients had been treated with at least one anti-epileptic drug before surgery. The TCR-sequenced patients were children whose drug-resistant epilepsy was caused by tuberous sclerosis complex, focal cortical dysplasia, Rasmussen encephalitis or hemimegalencephaly. The Monarch genomic DNA purification kit was used to extract bulk genomic DNA from unsorted brain tissue and from whole blood.

Sequencing was performed on peripheral blood, taken at surgery. This receptor was obtained from a girl aged 2 to 10 with tuberous sclerosis and intractable seizures. The chain uses TRBV11-2 and TRBJ2-3, with the D call perhaps TRBD1 or TRBD2, each one matching 6 bases. The nucleotide sequence is TGTGCCAGCAGCACCGGGGGCTATACGCAGTATTTT. It specifies CASSTGGYTQYF.